This TCR beta chain came from a study of blood T cell repertoires in COVID-19. The CDR3 sequence is 12 residues long. The ends were cut back, 6 bases at V and 4 bases at J, with 9 bases in the middle. Sequencing was performed with immunoSEQ multiplex PCR; in TCRdb, only in-frame clones are kept and a portion is missing. Here the sample spans 83,000 or so clones, around 87% being singletons. The TCR originated in an older man with active or convalescent COVID-19. The rearrangement joins TRBV12-3 or TRBV12-4 to TRBJ1-1; D possibly corresponds to TRBD1 (5 bases). The sequencing sample was made of peripheral blood. The CDR3 region has the DNA TGTGCCAGCAGAAGGGGTATCACTGAAGCTTTCTTT. Translation gives CASRRGITEAFF.